This TCR beta chain comes out of a study of blood T cell repertoires in COVID-19. Trimming removed 5 bases from V and 3 bases from J; junction bases left unmatched: 9. The germline gives CDR1 SEHNR, CDR2 FQNEAQ (reference sequence). This CDR3 is 15 amino acids long. Using immunoSEQ multiplex PCR, the repertoire was profiled, and TCRdb retains in-frame clones only, with some absent. The table shows about 250,000 clones, with approximately 90% occurring only once. This chain connects TRBV7-9 to TRBJ1-2, with TRBD1 identical over 7 bases. The origin of this receptor is a man aged 35-49 years who had recovered from COVID-19. Material: PBMCs or T cells enriched from blood (not recorded which). The CDR3 is CASSGKTGKDYGYTF. The DNA for the CDR3 is TGTGCCAGCAGCGGAAAGACAGGGAAGGACTATGGCTACACCTTC. Full variable domain (missing parts from reference TRBV7-9 and TRBJ1-2): DTGVSQNPRHKITKRGQNVTFRCDPISEHNRLYWYRQTLGQGPEFLTYFQNEAQLEKSRLLSDRFSAERPKGSFSTLEIQRTEQGDSAMYLCASSGKTGKDYGYTFGSGTRLTVV.